This T cell receptor (beta chain) derives from a study of T cells in Graves' hyperthyroidism and ophthalmopathy. Remarks on this clonotype: No antigen is known for it.

The CDR3 regions of TCR beta were amplified from RNA transcripts. Researchers ran a first-round RT-PCR on the TCR CDR3 using the HTBI primer set. TCRdb re-derived calls from the multiplex PCR reads in MiXCR, one entry per CDR3 protein. The data show roughly 740,000 distinct CDR3 sequences, around 17% seen once. CDR1 MNHEY and CDR2 SMNVEV come from the germline V gene (reference sequence). J was trimmed by 0 bases and V by 4 bases; bases with no gene match: 8. CDR3 length: 18 residues. A patient was excluded if there was uncontrolled infection, other autoimmune disease, pregnancy or lactation. Study-wide results and caveats: Most thyroid clonotypes expanded above 0.001 appeared in blood too.

The rearrangement links TRBV27 to TRBJ1-5; 11 nucleotides line up with TRBD1. This clonotype was obtained from a man between 18 and 29 years old with Graves' hyperthyroidism. Sample: blood. The CDR3 DNA is TGTGCCAGCAGTTCCCGGGACAGGGGGAGAAATAGCAATCAGCCCCAGCATTTT. This encodes CASSSRDRGRNSNQPQHF.